A single sample gave rise to the 20 T cell receptor beta chains below, sequenced in a study of OX40 agonist ivuxolimab in advanced cancers. Libraries were prepared by immunoSEQ multiplex PCR; TCRdb keeps only in-frame clonotypes and omits some of them. The table shows some 57,000 clones, with around 93% occurring only once. Sample: CD4+ or CD8+ T cells sorted from blood, taken in a trial of the OX40 agonist ivuxolimab. These TCRs come from an adult with an advanced solid tumor such as melanoma, head and neck, liver or kidney cancer.

The rearrangement uses TRBV10-3 and TRBJ2-3, with TRBD2 identical over 11 bases. Germline CDR1 and CDR2: ENHRY and SYGVKD. J was trimmed by 2 bases and V by 6 bases; bases with no gene match: 4. The CDR3 contains 15 residues. CDR3: CAISLAGGPTDTQYF. The CDR3 DNA reads as TGTGCCATCAGCTTAGCGGGAGGGCCCACAGATACGCAGTATTTT.

The chain joins TRBV6-5 to TRBJ1-1; no firm D call. The ends were cut back, 0 bases at V and 1 base at J, with 3 bases in the middle. Germline V gives CDR1 MNHEY, CDR2 SVGAGI. The CDR3 covers 13 residues. DNA of the CDR3: TGTGCCAGCAGTTACTCGGCGAACACTGAAGCTTTCTTT. This translates into CASSYSANTEAFF.

This rearrangement joins TRBV5-5 to TRBJ1-3; no definite D call. CDR3 length: 14 amino acids. V was shortened by 0 bases and J by 0 bases, with 4 bases between the two germline ends. Germline V gives CDR1 SGHKS, CDR2 YYEKEE (reference sequence). The DNA for the CDR3 is TGTGCCAGCAGCTTGGTGGGCTCTGGAAACACCATATATTTT. It translates to CASSLVGSGNTIYF.

Notes on this clone: This specimen includes other DNA sequences encoding the same CDR3. The genes are TRBV6-5 and TRBJ1-1; D call uncertain. This CDR3 has 13 amino acids. Germline values: CDR1 MNHEY, CDR2 SVGAGI. Trimming shortened V by 3 bases and J by 4 bases, and 9 bases separated the two germline ends. Here the CDR3 DNA reads TGTGCCAGCAGTTATGGGGAAGGCACTGAAGCTTTCTTT. Its translation: CASSYGEGTEAFF.

V is TRBV2 and J is TRBJ1-2, with no clear D. This CDR3 contains 16 residues. CDR1 is SNHLY, CDR2 FYNNEI, per germline. V dropped 1 base and J dropped 2 bases, with 14 bases sitting between them. The CDR3, as DNA: TGTGCCAGCAGTGAAGATGGGGTGTTGGCCAACTATGGCTACACCTTC. It is translated as CASSEDGVLANYGYTF. The full variable domain, its missing parts supplied by reference TRBV2 and TRBJ1-2, is EPEVTQTPSHQVTQMGQEVILRCVPISNHLYFYWYRQILGQKVEFLVSFYNNEISEKSEIFDDQFSVERPDGSNFTLKIRSTKLEDSAMYFCASSEDGVLANYGYTFGSGTRLTVV.

In DNA, the CDR3 is TGTGCCAGCAGCTTAACGGAAAGACTTTACGAGCAGTACGTC. Protein product: CASSLTERLYEQYV. This chain joins TRBV7-9 and TRBJ2-7, with D unresolved. Trimming removed 2 bases from V and 4 bases from J, with 12 bases in between. The CDR3 sequence is 14 residues long. The germline CDR1 and CDR2 sequences are SEHNR and FQNEAQ (reference sequence).

The genes are TRBV10-2 and TRBJ2-3, with 7 positions matching TRBD2. This CDR3 region has 16 residues. Germline CDR1 is WSHSY and CDR2 is SAAADI. Unmatched junction bases numbered 13, after V lost 7 bases and J lost 3 bases. In DNA form, the CDR3 reads TGCGCCAGCATCCCTATCGAGCGGGGTGGGACAGATACGCAGTATTTT. Translating gives CASIPIERGGTDTQYF.

The chain combines TRBV28 with TRBJ2-5; 9 positions match TRBD2. The CDR3 contains 15 residues. V lost 3 bases, J lost 4 bases, and 6 bases stayed unmatched. Germline V gene data show CDR1 as MDHEN and CDR2 as SYDVKM. CDR3 protein: CASSFLREGGETQYF. The CDR3 DNA reads as TGTGCCAGCAGTTTTCTGCGGGAGGGGGGAGAGACCCAGTACTTC.

This chain uses TRBV5-4 with TRBJ2-7; D is undetermined. Germline-derived CDR1 and CDR2 are SGHNT and YYREEE (reference sequence). V was clipped by 0 bases and J by 0 bases, with 1 base between them. The CDR3 spans 12 residues. CDR3 in DNA: TGTGCCAGCAGCTTGGCCTCCTACGAGCAGTACTTC. This translates into CASSLASYEQYF. The variable domain in full, with the rest retrieved from reference TRBV5-4 and TRBJ2-7, is ETGVTQSPTHLIKTRGQQVTLRCSSQSGHNTVSWYQQALGQGPQFIFQYYREEENGRGNFPPRFSGLQFPNYSSELNVNALELDDSALYLCASSLASYEQYFGPGTRLTVT.

This rearrangement joins TRBV6-5 to TRBJ1-1, with 9 bases that match TRBD1. V gave up 5 bases and J gave up 3 bases; unmatched junction bases: 4. The CDR3 runs 14 residues. Germline CDR1 MNHEY, CDR2 SVGAGI. CDR3 nucleotide sequence: TGTGCCAGCAGTAACACAGGGGGCTACACTGAAGCTTTCTTT. Protein: CASSNTGGYTEAFF.

This chain links TRBV4-3 with TRBJ2-3, with D perhaps matching TRBD2 (6 bases). The CDR3 has 16 residues. The V and J ends lost 4 bases and 2 bases respectively, with 16 bases between them. CDR1 and CDR2 (germline): LGHNA, YSLEER. CDR3 protein: CASSPSGTAITDTQYF. Written as DNA, the CDR3 is TGCGCCAGCAGCCCGAGTGGGACTGCGATCACAGATACGCAGTATTTT.

This clone was seen once. V usage is TRBV11-2 and J usage is TRBJ2-1, with 12 positions matching TRBD2. V lost 3 bases and J lost 9; bases outside the gene matches: 9. CDR3 length equals 16 residues. Germline V gene sequence: CDR1 SGHAT, CDR2 FQNNGV. The CDR3 DNA follows: TGTGCCAGCAGCTTGTCACTAGCGGGAGGTGTTAGTGAGCAGTTCTTC. Translating gives CASSLSLAGGVSEQFF.

Comment on this clone: The junction departs from germline at one end; a sequencing error may be responsible. The chain has TRBV9 and TRBJ2-1; TRBD2 matches 12 bases. CDR3 length: 13 amino acids. Germline values: CDR1 SGDLS, CDR2 YYNGEE. The chain's CDR3 is CASSALAGGPFVF. The CDR3, as DNA: TGTGCCAGCAGCGCCCTAGCGGGAGGGCCTTTTGTCTTC.

The chain uses TRBV28 and TRBJ2-1; weak D call: TRBD1 (5 bases). CDR1 is MDHEN, CDR2 SYDVKM, per germline. The V end was cut by 1 base, the J end by 3 bases, with 10 bases between. The length of the CDR3 is 15 residues. The CDR3 DNA sequence: TGTGCCAGCAGTTTATTGGCAGGGCACTACAATGAGCAGTTCTTC. Its translation: CASSLLAGHYNEQFF.

The genes are TRBV7-9 and TRBJ1-2; D may be TRBD1 (5 bases). CDR1 is SEHNR and CDR2 is FQNEAQ in the germline V gene (reference sequence). V gave up 4 bases and J gave up 2 bases, with 14 bases separating them. This CDR3 is built from 15 residues. The CDR3, as DNA: TGTGCCAGCAGCTCCACCGGGACGGCGAACTATGGCTACACCTTC. This gives the protein CASSSTGTANYGYTF.

V is TRBV10-3 and J is TRBJ2-7; D is undetermined. Between the trimmed V and J ends, which lost 3 bases and 0 bases, there was a span of 12 bases. The CDR3 totals 15 residues. CDR1 is ENHRY, CDR2 SYGVKD, per germline. The CDR3 loop is CAISERPRSSYEQYF. The CDR3 nucleotides are TGTGCCATCAGTGAACGGCCGAGGAGCTCCTACGAGCAGTACTTC.

This rearrangement joins TRBV28 to TRBJ2-7, with a possible D match to TRBD2 (6 bases). Germline V CDR1 and CDR2: MDHEN, SYDVKM. The V and J ends lost 3 bases and 2 bases respectively, with 11 bases between them. The CDR3 runs to 14 residues. The CDR3 region is CASSFGRGTYEQYF. The CDR3 nucleotides are TGTGCCAGCAGTTTTGGGCGGGGCACCTACGAGCAGTACTTC.

The rearrangement links TRBV28 to TRBJ2-7, with D unresolved. CDR3 length equals 13 residues. V shed 3 bases and J shed 2 bases, with 8 bases lying between them. Germline loops: CDR1 MDHEN, CDR2 SYDVKM. CDR3 region: CASSFGRTYEQYF. CDR3 nucleotides: TGTGCCAGCAGTTTCGGTCGCACCTACGAGCAGTACTTC.

This clone has a single count. The genes are TRBV6-5 and TRBJ2-4, with TRBD1 as a possible D gene (6 bases). The CDR3 extends over 14 amino acids. CDR1 MNHEY and CDR2 SVGAGI come from the germline V gene. Trimming pared 6 bases from V and 5 bases from J, leaving 14 bases between. The CDR3 DNA reads as TGTGCCAGCAGCTGGGGACAAGGGGAAAACATTCAGTACTTC. Its protein product is CASSWGQGENIQYF.

The genes are TRBV5-6 and TRBJ1-3; D unresolved. The CDR3 has 13 amino acids. CDR1 and CDR2 from the germline V gene are SGHDT and YYEEEE. Trimming pared 4 bases from V and 0 bases from J, leaving 5 bases between. The CDR3, as DNA: TGTGCCAGCAGCCCGTCCTCTGGAAACACCATATATTTT. This gives the protein CASSPSSGNTIYF. The full variable domain, rest sourced from reference TRBV5-6 and TRBJ1-3, is DAGVTQSPTHLIKTRGQQVTLRCSPKSGHDTVSWYQQALGQGPQFIFQYYEEEERQRGNFPDRFSGHQFPNYSSELNVNALLLGDSALYLCASSPSSGNTIYFGEGSWLTVV.